The clone carrying this TCR beta chain was observed many times. Its antigen remains unknown. Molecular barcoding with unique molecular identifiers was used for the TCRbeta library. A single record per CDR3 protein comes from TCRdb applying MiXCR to the PCR reads. The sample gives fewer than 450,000 distinct CDR3 sequences, 15% to 20% of which show up once; roughly two fifths is in the top ten. This entry comes from a study of T-cell reconstitution after alpha-beta-depleted transplantation in children. Findings of the study overall: Alpha-beta T cells about two months after transplant reportedly derived from several hundred expanded graft clones.

The CDR3 length is 12 residues. Germline lookup yields CDR1 DFQATT and CDR2 SNEGSKA (reference sequence). The junction had 8 bases not matched to a gene; V was cut back by 6 bases and J by 10 bases. This receptor was obtained from a male patient aged 2 to 9 who had a stem cell transplant for acute lymphoblastic leukemia, so the T cells may come from the graft donor. Sequences were derived from PBMCs, mostly from graft donor cells, sampled 360 days after TCRalphabeta/CD19-depleted stem cell transplant. This chain connects TRBV20-1 to TRBJ2-3, with 9 bases that match TRBD2. The CDR3 DNA follows: TGCAGTGCGGCGGGAGGGAGTCGCCCGCAGTATTTT. Translation: CSAAGGSRPQYF.